Listed below are T cell receptor beta chains from one sample, sequenced in a study of vaccination and CD4 T cells after COVID-19. These receptors lack a known antigen. From the PCR reads, TCRdb called clonotypes with MiXCR, one entry per CDR3 protein. The table has about 9,800 distinct CDR3 sequences, less than 60% seen once; the top ten hold around 40%. The specimen was CD4+ T cells from blood, cultured in vitro. These receptors were obtained from a human donor who had recovered from COVID-19. Each CDR3 is given with its conserved first and last residue. The D gene is left open where the match is weak. Some rows mark clone size as missing; the rest say once, few, many or name a class of expanded clone.

v_call	d_call	clone_size	j_call	cdr3_aa	cdr3_nt
TRBV27	TRBD1	few	TRBJ1-1	CASGDRVGTEAFF	TGTGCCAGCGGAGACAGGGTGGGGACTGAAGCTTTCTTT
TRBV6-1	TRBD2	few	TRBJ2-5	CASSGFGGAEETQYF	TGTGCCAGCAGTGGTTTCGGGGGGGCCGAGGAGACCCAGTACTTC
TRBV11-3	NA	NA	TRBJ1-5	CASSSGGNQPQHF	TGTGCCAGCAGCTCCGGGGGCAATCAGCCCCAGCATTTT
TRBV11-2	TRBD2	NA	TRBJ2-5	CASSLQGLAGDEAQYF	TGTGCCAGCAGCCTACAGGGACTAGCGGGGGACGAGGCCCAGTACTTC
TRBV12-3/TRBV12-4	NA	NA	TRBJ2-3	CASSNFRVSTDTQYF	TGTGCCAGCAGTAACTTTAGGGTTAGCACAGATACGCAGTATTTT
TRBV28	TRBD1	NA	TRBJ2-3	CASILPGQSTDTQYF	TGTGCCAGCATTTTACCGGGACAGAGCACAGATACGCAGTATTTT
TRBV6-5	NA	NA	TRBJ1-5	CASSYSTSGGNGPQHF	TGTGCCAGCAGTTACTCGACATCGGGAGGTAACGGGCCCCAGCATTTT
TRBV30	TRBD1	NA	TRBJ1-1	CAWTRDRAHEAFF	TGTGCCTGGACTCGGGACAGGGCCCATGAAGCTTTCTTT
TRBV15	TRBD1	few	TRBJ1-2	CATSRGDRDYGYTF	TGTGCCACCAGCAGGGGGGACAGGGACTATGGCTACACCTTC
TRBV5-1	NA	few	TRBJ2-5	CASSLGRVKAQETQYF	TGCGCCAGCAGCTTGGGCAGGGTCAAGGCCCAAGAGACCCAGTACTTC
TRBV5-1	NA	NA	TRBJ1-4	CASSLGGEKLFF	TGCGCCAGCAGCTTAGGAGGAGAAAAACTGTTTTTT
TRBV18	TRBD1	NA	TRBJ2-2	CASSPPGQYTGELFF	TGTGCCAGCTCACCTCCGGGACAGTACACCGGGGAGCTGTTTTTT
TRBV2	NA	NA	TRBJ1-5	CASSEGWEPQHF	TGTGCCAGCAGTGAAGGGTGGGAGCCCCAGCATTTT
TRBV5-4	NA	NA	TRBJ1-6	CASSRGGDNSPLHF	TGTGCCAGCAGTCGGGGGGGAGATAATTCACCCCTCCACTTT
TRBV7-2	TRBD1	NA	TRBJ1-1	CASSPRQGGTEAFF	TGTGCCAGCAGCCCCAGACAGGGTGGGACTGAAGCTTTCTTT
TRBV18	NA	few	TRBJ1-4	CASSRDFATNEKLFF	TGTGCCAGCTCGCGGGATTTTGCAACTAATGAAAAACTGTTTTTT